One and the same sample provided the 10 T cell receptor beta chains below, sequenced in a study of blood T cell repertoires in COVID-19. Some clones are missing from TCRdb's copy, which holds only in-frame ones; the method was immunoSEQ multiplex PCR. The table lists over 150,000 clones, under 90% of them singletons. Input material: peripheral blood. Source of these receptors: a human donor in a cohort sampled during active COVID-19.

This clone was counted a few times. This rearrangement joins TRBV28 to TRBJ2-7; D perhaps matches TRBD2 (5 bases). In germline, CDR1 is MDHEN, CDR2 SYDVKM. Deletions cut 8 bases from V and 4 bases from J, with 15 bases between. There are 13 residues in the CDR3. The CDR3, as DNA: TGTGCCAGCCGAAAGGAGGTGGTTTACGAGCAGTACTTC. This codes for CASRKEVVYEQYF.

V usage is TRBV5-4 and J usage is TRBJ1-1; no clear D gene. Deletions cut 4 bases from V and 3 bases from J, with 13 bases between. CDR3 size: 14 residues. CDR1 is SGHNT, CDR2 YYREEE, per germline (reference sequence). CDR3 sequence: CASSPERRDTEAFF. The CDR3 coding sequence is TGTGCCAGCAGCCCAGAGCGGAGGGACACTGAAGCTTTCTTT.

This chain links TRBV2 with TRBJ2-7; no reliable D call. CDR3 length equals 12 residues. V dropped 4 bases and J dropped 3 bases, with 7 bases sitting between them. Germline V gene lookup returns CDR1 SNHLY and CDR2 FYNNEI. CDR3 amino acids: CASSVAGYEQYF. In nucleotides, the CDR3 is TGTGCCAGCAGTGTAGCCGGCTACGAGCAGTACTTC.

The rearrangement uses TRBV6-5 and TRBJ2-5, with 7 bases aligning to TRBD1. Trimming at V came to 7 bases and at J to 7 bases, leaving 9 bases not matched to a gene. The germline V gene encodes CDR1 MNHEY and CDR2 SVGAGI. The CDR3 totals 13 residues. Here the CDR3 DNA reads TGTGCCAGCACAGTACAGGGGTCGGGGACCCAGTACTTC. This gives the protein CASTVQGSGTQYF.

The CDR3 DNA follows: TGTGCCAGCTCACCCCCTTCTCCCTATGGCTACACCTTC. Its translation is CASSPPSPYGYTF. V gene TRBV18 combines with J gene TRBJ1-2; D is ambiguous. The V gene's germline CDR1 is KGHSH and CDR2 LQKENI. Trimming left V 3 bases short and J 4 bases short, with 9 bases between. The CDR3 has 13 amino acids. Full variable domain (missing parts from reference TRBV18 and TRBJ1-2): NAGVMQNPRHLVRRRGQEARLRCSPMKGHSHVYWYRQLPEEGLKFMVYLQKENIIDESGMPKERFSAEFPKEGPSILRIQQVVRGDSAAYFCASSPPSPYGYTFGSGTRLTVV.

The J gene is TRBJ1-2, the V gene TRBV29-1; 9 bases line up with TRBD1. J lost 0 bases, V lost 1 base, and 3 bases had no gene match. The CDR3 totals 15 residues. Germline loops: CDR1 SQVTM, CDR2 ANQGSEA. The CDR3 sequence is CSVEGTGATNYGYTF. CDR3 nucleotide sequence: TGCAGCGTTGAAGGGACAGGGGCCACTAACTATGGCTACACCTTC. Using reference TRBV29-1 and TRBJ1-2 for the parts outside the CDR3, the full variable domain is SAVISQKPSRDICQRGTSLTIQCQVDSQVTMMFWYRQQPGQSLTLIATANQGSEATYESGFVIDKFPISRPNLTFSTLTVSNMSPEDSSIYLCSVEGTGATNYGYTFGSGTRLTVV.

This chain joins TRBV12-3 or TRBV12-4 and TRBJ2-5; D is uncertain. V lost 5 bases, J lost 5 bases, and 9 bases lay in between. CDR3 length equals 12 residues. The CDR3 loop is CASSPIGETQYF. As DNA, the CDR3 is TGTGCCAGCAGTCCCATCGGGGAGACCCAGTACTTC.

The chain uses TRBV12-5 and TRBJ1-1, with D unresolved. CDR1 is LGHNT, CDR2 FRNRAP, per germline. The CDR3 sequence is 16 residues long. With 2 bases removed from V and 5 bases from J, the gap between germline ends came to 18 bases. CDR3 sequence: CASGLKALSGGTEAFF. CDR3 DNA sequence: TGTGCTAGTGGTTTGAAGGCACTTTCGGGCGGGACTGAAGCTTTCTTT.

In the case of this clone: Other DNA sequences in this sample translate to the same CDR3. The chain is built from TRBV7-3 and TRBJ2-1, with TRBD1 identical over 7 bases. Germline CDR1 and CDR2: SGHTA and FQGTGA. J was trimmed by 5 bases and V by 5 bases; bases with no gene match: 3. The CDR3 length is 13 residues. CDR3 sequence (DNA): TGTGCCAGCAGCCTAGACAGGGACAATGAGCAGTTCTTC. Encoded protein: CASSLDRDNEQFF.

The chain couples TRBV5-6 to TRBJ1-2; the D gene is possibly TRBD1 (5 bases). V lost 0 bases and J lost 5, with 17 bases in between. Germline loops: CDR1 SGHDT, CDR2 YYEEEE. This CDR3 contains 16 residues. CDR3 nucleotide sequence: TGTGCCAGCAGCTTGGGGCAGGGCCCCATCACATATGGCTACACCTTC. Protein product: CASSLGQGPITYGYTF.